This T cell receptor beta chain was sequenced for a study of blood T cell repertoires in COVID-19. In the original analysis: Reference gene primer amplification in the assay estimated nucleated cell counts. Sequenced by immunoSEQ multiplex PCR; TCRdb stores in-frame clones only, minus some. Clonal size and the V and J genes are those of that table, whereas D and trimming came from the DNA. Of around 200,000 clones in the sample, 80% to 85% were seen once. Germline V gene lookup returns CDR1 SEHNR and CDR2 FQNEAQ (reference sequence). The CDR3 runs 11 residues. The germline V and J ends were trimmed by 5 bases and 3 bases, with 5 bases remaining between them.

This sequence originates from a man aged 45-60 years with active or convalescent COVID-19. V and J are TRBV7-9 and TRBJ2-7; no clear D gene. Sequencing was carried out using peripheral blood. CDR3 coding DNA: TGTGCCAGCAGCCCAGACTACGAGCAGTACTTC. Protein: CASSPDYEQYF.